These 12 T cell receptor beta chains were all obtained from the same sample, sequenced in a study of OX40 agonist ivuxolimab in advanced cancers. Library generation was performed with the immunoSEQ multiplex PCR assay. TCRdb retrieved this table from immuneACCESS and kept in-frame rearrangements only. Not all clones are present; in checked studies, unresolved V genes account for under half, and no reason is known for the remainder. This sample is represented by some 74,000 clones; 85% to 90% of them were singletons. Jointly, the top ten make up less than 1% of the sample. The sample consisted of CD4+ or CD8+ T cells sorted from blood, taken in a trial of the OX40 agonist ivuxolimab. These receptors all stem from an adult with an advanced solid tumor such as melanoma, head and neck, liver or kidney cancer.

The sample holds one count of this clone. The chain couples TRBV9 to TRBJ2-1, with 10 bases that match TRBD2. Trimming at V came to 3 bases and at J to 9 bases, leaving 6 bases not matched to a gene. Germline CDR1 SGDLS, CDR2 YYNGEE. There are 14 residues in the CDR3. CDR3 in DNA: TGTGCCAGCAGCGGGGGGACTAGCGATCGTGAGCAGTTCTTC. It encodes CASSGGTSDREQFF. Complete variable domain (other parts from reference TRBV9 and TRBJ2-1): DSGVTQTPKHLITATGQRVTLRCSPRSGDLSVYWYQQSLDQGLQFLIQYYNGEERAKGNILERFSAQQFPDLHSELNLSSLELGDSALYFCASSGGTSDREQFFGPGTRLTVL.

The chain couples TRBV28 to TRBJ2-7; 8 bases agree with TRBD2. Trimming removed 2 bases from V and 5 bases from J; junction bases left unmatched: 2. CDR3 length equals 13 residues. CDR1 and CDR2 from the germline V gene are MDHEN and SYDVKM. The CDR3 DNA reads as TGTGCCAGCAGTTTAAGCGGGAGTAACGAGCAGTACTTC. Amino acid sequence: CASSLSGSNEQYF.

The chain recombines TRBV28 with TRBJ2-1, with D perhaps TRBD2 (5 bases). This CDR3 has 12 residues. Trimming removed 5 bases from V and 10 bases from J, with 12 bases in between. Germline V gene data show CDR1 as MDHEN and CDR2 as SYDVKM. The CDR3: CASSTLTREQFF. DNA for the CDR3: TGTGCCAGCAGTACCTTAACTAGGGAGCAGTTCTTC.

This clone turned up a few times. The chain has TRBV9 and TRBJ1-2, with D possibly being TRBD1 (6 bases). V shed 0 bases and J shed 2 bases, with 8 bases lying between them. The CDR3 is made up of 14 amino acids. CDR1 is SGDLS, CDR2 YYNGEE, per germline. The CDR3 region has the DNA TGTGCCAGCAGCGTAGGGCAGGGGAACTATGGCTACACCTTC. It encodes CASSVGQGNYGYTF.

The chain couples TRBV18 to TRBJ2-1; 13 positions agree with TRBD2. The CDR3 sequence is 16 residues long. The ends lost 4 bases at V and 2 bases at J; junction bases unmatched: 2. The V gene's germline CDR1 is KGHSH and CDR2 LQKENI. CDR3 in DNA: TGTGCCAGCTCACTCGGACTAGCGGGGGCCTACAATGAGCAGTTCTTC. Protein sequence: CASSLGLAGAYNEQFF.

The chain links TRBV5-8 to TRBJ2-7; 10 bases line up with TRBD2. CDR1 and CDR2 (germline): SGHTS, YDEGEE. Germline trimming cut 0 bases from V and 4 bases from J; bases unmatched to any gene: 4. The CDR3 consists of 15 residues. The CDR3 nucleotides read TGTGCCAGCAGCTTGGGGACTAGCGGTTATTACGAGCAGTACTTC. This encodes CASSLGTSGYYEQYF.

CDR3 nucleotide sequence: TGTGCCAGCAGCTTCTCCCATGGCCGACCGGGAGTATACAATGAGCAGTTCTTC. Its translation is CASSFSHGRPGVYNEQFF. V is TRBV7-6 and J is TRBJ2-1; tentatively, D is TRBD2 (6 bases). CDR3 length: 18 residues. Germline V CDR1 and CDR2: SGHVS, FNYEAQ. Trimming took 3 bases from V and 4 from J, leaving 22 bases between them.

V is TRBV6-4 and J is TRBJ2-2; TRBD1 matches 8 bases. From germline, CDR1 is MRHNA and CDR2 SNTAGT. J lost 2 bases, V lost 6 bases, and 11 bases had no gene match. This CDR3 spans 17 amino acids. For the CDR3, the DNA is TGTGCCAGCAGCGCGGAACCAGGGGGCGCAAACACCGGGGAGCTGTTTTTT. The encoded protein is CASSAEPGGANTGELFF.

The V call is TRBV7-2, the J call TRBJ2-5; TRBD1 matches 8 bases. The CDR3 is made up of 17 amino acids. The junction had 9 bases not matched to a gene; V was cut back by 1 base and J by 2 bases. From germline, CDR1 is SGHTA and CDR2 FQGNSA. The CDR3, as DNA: TGTGCCAGCAGCTTAGGGTCGGGAACAGGGGGGCAAGAGACCCAGTACTTC. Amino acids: CASSLGSGTGGQETQYF.

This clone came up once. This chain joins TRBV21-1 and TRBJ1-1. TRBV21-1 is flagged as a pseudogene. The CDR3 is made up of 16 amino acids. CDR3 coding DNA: TGTGCCAGCAGCACCGATCAATTGGGGAGGAACACTGAAGCTTTCTTT. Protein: CASSTDQLGRNTEAFF.

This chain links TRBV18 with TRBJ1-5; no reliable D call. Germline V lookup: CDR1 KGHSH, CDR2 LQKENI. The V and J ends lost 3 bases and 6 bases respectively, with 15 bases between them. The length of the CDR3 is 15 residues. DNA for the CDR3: TGTGCCAGCTCACCCCAAGCGGGTGGGGTTCAGCCCCAGCATTTT. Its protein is CASSPQAGGVQPQHF. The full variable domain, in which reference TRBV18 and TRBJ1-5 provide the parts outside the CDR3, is NAGVMQNPRHLVRRRGQEARLRCSPMKGHSHVYWYRQLPEEGLKFMVYLQKENIIDESGMPKERFSAEFPKEGPSILRIQQVVRGDSAAYFCASSPQAGGVQPQHFGDGTRLSIL.

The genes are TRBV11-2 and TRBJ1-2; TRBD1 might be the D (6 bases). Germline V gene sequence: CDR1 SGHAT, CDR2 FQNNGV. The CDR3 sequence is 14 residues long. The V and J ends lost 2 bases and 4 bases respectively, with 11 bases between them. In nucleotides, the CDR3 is TGTGCCAGCAGCTTATTACAGGGCAGCTATGGCTACACCTTC. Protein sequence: CASSLLQGSYGYTF.